Shown below are 8 T cell receptor beta chains from a single sample sequenced in a study of T cells after posttransplantation cyclophosphamide. TCRdb keeps only in-frame clones here, not all; method: immunoSEQ multiplex PCR. Captured here are tens of thousands of clones, none seen once; the top ten comprise around 2.5%. Sequenced: PBMCs. The source of these receptors is a man aged 50 to 59 in good health, CMV-negative, and a related stem cell transplant donor.

This clone was seen ten or more times. This chain connects TRBV5-6 to TRBJ2-7; possibly TRBD1 for D (6 bases). CDR1 and CDR2 from the germline V gene are SGHDT and YYEEEE. The V end was cut by 4 bases, the J end by 1 base, with 18 bases between. This CDR3 spans 16 amino acids. The CDR3 sequence: CASSPTGHRISYEQYF. In nucleotides, the CDR3 is TGTGCCAGCAGCCCGACGGGACACCGAATTTCCTACGAGCAGTACTTC.

This clone was seen at least ten times. The chain carries TRBV18 and TRBJ1-1; no clear D. V was trimmed by 2 bases and J by 1 base, leaving 14 bases between them. The length of the CDR3 is 16 residues. Per germline, CDR1 KGHSH and CDR2 LQKENI. The CDR3 sequence: CASSPFGSGGNTEAFF. As DNA, the CDR3 is TGTGCCAGCTCACCATTCGGGTCGGGTGGGAACACTGAAGCTTTCTTT.

The sample holds many counts of this clone. The gene calls are TRBV7-9 and TRBJ1-2; possible D gene TRBD1, 5 bases. The CDR3 sequence is 15 residues long. Trimming stripped 5 bases from V and 8 bases from J, with 21 bases between. CDR1 and CDR2 (germline): SEHNR, FQNEAQ (reference sequence). CDR3 in amino acids: CASSRASGVDRGYTF. The CDR3 DNA reads as TGTGCCAGCAGCCGGGCTTCTGGAGTAGACAGAGGCTACACCTTC.

This clone occurred many times. The gene calls are TRBV5-4 and TRBJ2-7, with 8 bases that match TRBD2. With V trimmed by 5 bases and J by 3 bases, 7 bases remained unmatched. The germline gives CDR1 SGHNT, CDR2 YYREEE (reference sequence). This CDR3 has 14 residues. The CDR3, as DNA: TGTGCCAGCAGTCCGGGACTAGAATTCTACGAGCAGTACTTC. Translated: CASSPGLEFYEQYF.

The J gene is TRBJ2-6, the V gene TRBV9; TRBD1 matches 10 bases. The V and J ends lost 3 bases and 0 bases, in that order; junction bases with no gene match: 3. The CDR3 length is 17 residues. CDR1 is SGDLS and CDR2 is YYNGEE in the germline V gene. CDR3 sequence: CASSGTGGTSGANVLTF. CDR3 bases: TGTGCCAGCAGCGGGACAGGGGGAACCTCTGGGGCCAACGTCCTGACTTTC.

This clone came up many times. V usage is TRBV5-6 and J usage is TRBJ2-2, with TRBD2 matching 8 bases. The V and J ends lost 4 bases and 6 bases, in that order; junction bases with no gene match: 20. CDR1 is SGHDT, CDR2 YYEEEE, per germline. CDR3 length equals 19 residues. The CDR3 DNA is TGTGCCAGCAGCCCCCGGTTTAGCGGGGTCTTGGTTCGGGCCGGGGAGCTGTTTTTT. It yields the protein CASSPRFSGVLVRAGELFF. The variable domain in full, with the rest retrieved from reference TRBV5-6 and TRBJ2-2, is DAGVTQSPTHLIKTRGQQVTLRCSPKSGHDTVSWYQQALGQGPQFIFQYYEEEERQRGNFPDRFSGHQFPNYSSELNVNALLLGDSALYLCASSPRFSGVLVRAGELFFGEGSRLTVL.

Of note for this clone: This specimen includes other DNA sequences encoding the same CDR3. The V call is TRBV28, the J call TRBJ2-7, with D possibly matching TRBD2 (6 bases). Germline CDR1 reads MDHEN; CDR2 reads SYDVKM. The CDR3 loop spans 14 amino acids. With 6 bases removed from V and 6 bases from J, the gap between germline ends came to 18 bases. The CDR3 DNA reads as TGTGCCAGCAGAACACCGGGGCTAGCGCGCGAGCAGTACTTC. It translates to CASRTPGLAREQYF.

This clone appeared a few times. The rearrangement uses TRBV27 and TRBJ2-5; perhaps TRBD1 as D (5 bases). The assigned J gene may be wrong: the sequence end matches TRBJ2-7 better. CDR1 is MNHEY and CDR2 is SMNVEV in the germline V gene (reference sequence). This CDR3 contains 13 residues. Here the CDR3 DNA reads TGTGCCAGCAGTTCATCTTTTCAGGGCGAGCAGTACTTC. Protein sequence: CASSSSFQGEQYF.